This T cell receptor (beta chain) was sequenced in a study of T-cell memory formation after mild COVID-19. Study-level results: The main location of contracting CD4+ clones was CM and EM, and that of contracting CD8+ clones was EMRA. The appearance of some responding clones in pre-infection memory suggested that cross-reactive memory joined. Balance between CD4 and CD8 was seen in clones contracting day 15 to 85, and a CD4+ lean was seen in later expanders.

The CDR3 spans 14 residues. Trimming shortened V by 5 bases and J by 0 bases, and 10 bases separated the two germline ends. The germline V gene has CDR1 MNHEY and CDR2 SMNVEV (reference sequence). TCRdb redid the calling of the 5' RACE reads with MiXCR, one entry per CDR3 protein. The sample yields 450,000 or so distinct CDR3 sequences, around 25% seen once. About this clonotype: What it binds is unknown.

This TCR was sampled from an adult woman who had mild COVID-19 (a few samples of this study predate the infection). Cell type and time point are not known. Material for sequencing was PBMCs or a T cell subset sorted from them (not recorded which). The chain is built from TRBV27 and TRBJ2-5; the D gene is possibly TRBD2 (6 bases). The DNA of the CDR3 is TGTGCCAGCAGTAACCGGGACTACCAAGAGACCCAGTACTTC. It specifies CASSNRDYQETQYF.